In this sample, the clone carrying this T cell receptor (beta chain) turned up a few times. Regarding time point: longitudinal time-point 1 (baseline). These data come from a study of neurological immune-mediated disorders. The CDR3 runs 14 residues. V lost 1 base and J 7 bases, leaving 15 bases between the germline ends. Germline loops: CDR1 SGHRS, CDR2 YFSETQ. Via MiXCR, TCRdb re-called the 5' RACE reads, giving one row per CDR3 protein. The sample consists of tens of thousands of distinct CDR3 sequences, roughly a tenth of them appearing once. Sample: PBMCs. The sequence was collected from a man aged 25-45 years in good health. The rearrangement joins TRBV5-1 to TRBJ2-7, with D perhaps matching TRBD1 or TRBD2 (5 bases each). As DNA, the CDR3 is TGCGCCAGCAGCTTGAGGGACGATGGTCGGGAGCAGTACTTC. Residues: CASSLRDDGREQYF.